One sample yielded the 32 T cell receptor beta chains listed below, sequenced in a study of CD4+ T cells in melanoma. Generated by immunoSEQ multiplex PCR, the TCRdb table keeps only in-frame clones and is missing some. Of about 50,000 clones detected, approximately 92% appear once; the ten largest clones hold 12%. The sequenced sample consisted of peripheral blood. These receptors originate from a human donor with melanoma.

This chain connects TRBV5-1 to TRBJ2-5, with D unresolved. There are 14 residues in the CDR3. Between the trimmed V and J ends, which lost 0 bases and 5 bases, there was a span of 11 bases. CDR1 is SGHRS, CDR2 YFSETQ, per germline. CDR3 loop: CASSLGHMRETQYF. CDR3 bases: TGCGCCAGCAGCTTGGGTCACATGAGGGAGACCCAGTACTTC. The entire variable domain, with the rest obtained from reference TRBV5-1 and TRBJ2-5, is as follows: KAGVTQTPRYLIKTRGQQVTLSCSPISGHRSVSWYQQTPGQGLQFLFEYFSETQRNKGNFPGRFSGRQFSNSRSEMNVSTLELGDSALYLCASSLGHMRETQYFGPGTRLLVL.

The V and J genes are TRBV2 and TRBJ2-3, with 7 nucleotides matching TRBD2. Unmatched junction bases numbered 8, after V lost 2 bases and J lost 3 bases. Germline CDR1 reads SNHLY; CDR2 reads FYNNEI. The CDR3 is 16 residues long. This CDR3 reads CASSEPGLYGTDTQYF. DNA for the CDR3: TGTGCCAGCAGTGAACCGGGACTATATGGGACAGATACGCAGTATTTT.

This clone appeared once. V usage is TRBV7-8 and J usage is TRBJ2-3; D remains unclear. CDR3 length: 15 residues. With 5 bases removed from V and 5 bases from J, the gap between germline ends came to 17 bases. Germline V gene lookup returns CDR1 SGHVS and CDR2 FQNEAQ. This CDR3 is CASSPLRLVGDTQYF. DNA of the CDR3: TGTGCCAGCAGCCCCCTGAGGCTCGTAGGAGATACGCAGTATTTT.

The CDR3 region has the DNA TGTGCCAGTGAGCGGGGGGACAGGGAGGCAGCTTTCTTT. Its protein product is CASERGDREAAFF. The rearrangement joins TRBV6-1 to TRBJ1-1, with TRBD1 matching 9 bases. The V gene end was trimmed by 9 bases and the J gene end by 10 bases; junction bases not matched to a gene: 12. The germline V gene has CDR1 MNHNS and CDR2 SASEGT. The CDR3 has 13 residues.

The chain combines TRBV27 with TRBJ2-7; possible D gene TRBD1, 6 bases. V lost 6 bases and J 4 bases, leaving 25 bases between the germline ends. This CDR3 comprises 17 residues. CDR1 and CDR2 from the germline V gene are MNHEY and SMNVEV (reference sequence). CDR3 DNA: TGTGCCAGCAGGCCACGACCTTCGGACAGCCACTCTTACGAGCAGTACTTC. It specifies CASRPRPSDSHSYEQYF.

This chain's CDR3 is CASSQVESLALHF. The CDR3 nucleotides are TGTGCCAGCAGCCAAGTGGAATCCCTGGCCCTCCACTTT. The rearrangement uses TRBV4-2 and TRBJ1-6; D not resolved. The germline CDR1 and CDR2 sequences are LGHNA and YNFKEQ. This CDR3 is 13 amino acids long. With 1 base removed from V and 14 bases from J, the gap between germline ends came to 12 bases.

The rearrangement uses TRBV29-1 and TRBJ1-2; no firm D call. The germline CDR1 and CDR2 sequences are SQVTM and ANQGSEA. Trimming removed 5 bases at V and 3 bases at J, with 13 bases between. The CDR3 runs 13 residues. The CDR3 DNA reads TGCAGCGTTAAGGAAGGGTTCGACTATGGCTACACCTTC. This codes for CSVKEGFDYGYTF.

The CDR3 is CASSEVEGNYGYTF. The DNA of the CDR3 is TGTGCCAGCAGTGAGGTTGAAGGTAACTATGGCTACACCTTC. This sequence joins TRBV6-1 and TRBJ1-2; D not certain. Germline V gives CDR1 MNHNS, CDR2 SASEGT. This CDR3 comprises 14 residues. Trimming pared 3 bases from V and 1 base from J, leaving 9 bases between.

The chain links TRBV4-1 to TRBJ2-5, with D hard to call. CDR3 size: 13 residues. The V end lost 1 base, the J end lost 4 bases, and 7 bases lay between the germline ends. Germline CDR1 reads MGHRA; CDR2 reads YSYEKL. The CDR3 loop reads CASSQGRRETQYF. In nucleotides, the CDR3 is TGCGCCAGCAGCCAAGGGCGTCGAGAGACCCAGTACTTC.

The J gene is TRBJ1-1, the V gene TRBV6-5, with 8 bases aligning to TRBD1. The CDR3 sequence is 15 residues long. The V gene's germline CDR1 is MNHEY and CDR2 SVGAGI. Trimming at V came to 2 bases and at J to 2 bases, leaving 4 bases not matched to a gene. CDR3 sequence (DNA): TGTGCCAGCAGTTACGGGACAGGAGCTAACACTGAAGCTTTCTTT. This codes for CASSYGTGANTEAFF.

The chain couples TRBV2 to TRBJ2-3; perhaps D is TRBD1 or TRBD2 (5 bases each). The ends were cut back, 6 bases at V and 6 bases at J, with 19 bases in the middle. Germline CDR1 and CDR2: SNHLY and FYNNEI. The CDR3 totals 15 residues. CDR3 sequence: CASRWTRDAVDTQYF. CDR3 bases: TGTGCCAGCAGATGGACTCGGGACGCGGTCGATACGCAGTATTTT.

The J gene is TRBJ1-1, the V gene TRBV10-3, with TRBD1 matching over 7 bases. V was pared by 0 bases and J by 3 bases, with 4 bases of the junction left unmatched. Germline V gene sequence: CDR1 ENHRY, CDR2 SYGVKD. CDR3 length: 15 residues. The CDR3 here is CAISESRGQYTEAFF. The CDR3 bases are TGTGCCATCAGTGAGTCAAGGGGGCAGTACACTGAAGCTTTCTTT.

V gene TRBV4-3 combines with J gene TRBJ1-1; TRBD1 matches 7 bases. This CDR3 comprises 14 residues. The J segment lost 1 base and the V segment lost 4 bases, leaving 3 bases of the junction unmatched. In germline, CDR1 is LGHNA, CDR2 YSLEER. The CDR3 sequence is CASSPGTANTEAFF. The CDR3, as DNA: TGCGCCAGCAGCCCCGGGACAGCGAACACTGAAGCTTTCTTT.

V usage is TRBV7-2 and J usage is TRBJ2-1; D unresolved. Germline CDR1 reads SGHTA; CDR2 reads FQGNSA. This CDR3 is 14 amino acids long. Deletions cut 4 bases from V and 4 bases from J, with 11 bases between. CDR3: CASSSKDGYNEQFF. The CDR3 DNA sequence: TGTGCCAGCAGCTCCAAGGACGGGTACAATGAGCAGTTCTTC.

The chain couples TRBV27 to TRBJ2-2, with D tentatively TRBD1 or TRBD2 (5 bases each). Germline-derived CDR1 and CDR2 are MNHEY and SMNVEV (reference sequence). V dropped 0 bases and J dropped 3 bases, with 20 bases sitting between them. This CDR3 region has 19 residues. CDR3 amino acids: CASSLSVSGTGADTGELFF. DNA of the CDR3: TGTGCCAGCAGTTTATCTGTATCAGGGACCGGGGCTGACACCGGGGAGCTGTTTTTT.

This clone was seen once. V and J are TRBV5-4 and TRBJ2-2; 9 nucleotides match TRBD1. J lost 7 bases, V lost 2 bases, and 6 bases had no gene match. Germline V lookup: CDR1 SGHNT, CDR2 YYREEE (reference sequence). CDR3 length: 15 amino acids. The CDR3 DNA reads TGTGCCAGCAGCTTAGGACAGGGGTCTAACGGGGAGCTGTTTTTT. Protein product: CASSLGQGSNGELFF.

The table lists this clone with a few counts. The V gene is TRBV28, the J gene TRBJ1-6, with D tentatively TRBD1 (6 bases). The CDR3 runs 18 residues. CDR1 and CDR2 (germline): MDHEN, SYDVKM. V lost 3 bases, J lost 3 bases, and 18 bases lay in between. This CDR3 is CASSLPSGGGYYNSPLHF. The CDR3 DNA reads TGTGCCAGCAGTTTGCCCTCGGGGGGCGGCTACTATAATTCACCCCTCCACTTT.

The sample holds one count of this clone. This chain uses TRBV4-3 with TRBJ2-7, with no clear D. In germline, CDR1 is LGHNA, CDR2 YSLEER. Between the trimmed V and J ends, which lost 0 bases and 5 bases, there was a span of 8 bases. CDR3 length: 13 amino acids. The CDR3 DNA is TGCGCCAGCAGCCAAGATTCGGTGAACGAGCAGTACTTC. Translating it yields CASSQDSVNEQYF.

This chain joins TRBV7-6 and TRBJ2-7; 8 bases agree with TRBD2. The germline gives CDR1 SGHVS, CDR2 FNYEAQ. V shed 5 bases and J 7 bases; nucleotides not matched to a gene: 4. CDR3 length: 12 amino acids. Written as DNA, the CDR3 is TGTGCCAGCAGCCCGGGGGGGTGGGAGCAGTACTTC. Amino acid sequence: CASSPGGWEQYF.

This rearrangement joins TRBV15 to TRBJ2-2; D is ambiguous. V was pared by 2 bases and J by 3 bases, with 13 bases between. This CDR3 comprises 16 residues. Germline V CDR1 and CDR2: LNHNV, YYDKDF (reference sequence). The CDR3 sequence is CATSRYLQGDTGELFF. The CDR3 DNA is TGTGCCACCAGCAGATACCTGCAAGGTGACACCGGGGAGCTGTTTTTT.

V usage is TRBV30 and J usage is TRBJ2-7, with TRBD1 identical over 9 bases. Germline V gene sequence: CDR1 GTSNPN, CDR2 SVGIG (reference sequence). The CDR3 is 15 amino acids. After removal of 1 base from V and 5 bases from J, the junction contained 9 bases not matched to a gene. The CDR3 sequence: CAWSGGQGRFNEQYF. The DNA for the CDR3 is TGTGCCTGGAGTGGGGGACAGGGCCGCTTCAACGAGCAGTACTTC. Variable domain in full (rest from reference TRBV30 and TRBJ2-7): SQTIHQWPATLVQPVGSPLSLECTVEGTSNPNLYWYRQAAGRGLQLLFYSVGIGQISSEVPQNLSASRPQDRQFILSSKKLLLSDSGFYLCAWSGGQGRFNEQYFGPGTRLTVT.

The V gene is TRBV5-8, the J gene TRBJ2-3; D gene unclear. Germline CDR1 is SGHTS and CDR2 is YDEGEE. The CDR3 extends over 14 amino acids. With 6 bases removed from V and 1 base from J, the gap between germline ends came to 12 bases. The CDR3 DNA reads as TGTGCCAGCACCCATGGCCGGGGCACAGATACGCAGTATTTT. As protein: CASTHGRGTDTQYF.

The chain recombines TRBV27 with TRBJ2-1; possibly TRBD1 or TRBD2 for D (5 bases each). The CDR3 loop spans 13 amino acids. Deletions cut 8 bases from V and 12 bases from J, with 20 bases between. CDR1 is MNHEY, CDR2 SMNVEV, per germline (reference sequence). The CDR3 region has the DNA TGTGCCAGCCGACGGGACGCGCCCTACAGGCAGTTCTTC. Its translation is CASRRDAPYRQFF.

DNA of the CDR3: TGTGCCATCAGTGACCAGGGAGAGACCCAGTACTTC. Translated, it gives CAISDQGETQYF. This chain links TRBV10-3 with TRBJ2-5, with D tentatively TRBD1 (5 bases). The V end lost 3 bases, the J end lost 4 bases, and 6 bases lay between the germline ends. The germline CDR1 and CDR2 sequences are ENHRY and SYGVKD. The CDR3 is 12 residues long.

The chain combines TRBV27 with TRBJ2-1, with 7 bases fitting TRBD2. The J segment lost 9 bases and the V segment lost 5 bases, leaving 10 bases of the junction unmatched. The CDR3 is 14 residues long. CDR1 and CDR2 (germline): MNHEY, SMNVEV (reference sequence). The CDR3 here is CASSLTRLAGEQFF. CDR3 in DNA: TGTGCCAGCAGTCTAACTAGACTAGCCGGTGAGCAGTTCTTC.

The chain couples TRBV6-5 to TRBJ2-5; 8 bases line up with TRBD1. CDR1 MNHEY and CDR2 SVGAGI come from the germline V gene. This CDR3 comprises 15 residues. The junction had 5 bases not matched to a gene; V was cut back by 0 bases and J by 5 bases. CDR3 residues: CASSYSGRGPETQYF. For the CDR3, the DNA is TGTGCCAGCAGTTACTCGGGCAGGGGGCCGGAGACCCAGTACTTC.

V gene TRBV29-1 combines with J gene TRBJ2-7, with 10 bases lining up with TRBD1. Germline CDR1 SQVTM, CDR2 ANQGSEA. The CDR3 consists of 13 residues. V was pared by 4 bases and J by 3 bases, with 3 bases of the junction left unmatched. CDR3 DNA sequence: TGCAGCGTTGTTTGGACAGGGGGCTACGAGCAGTACTTC. Translating it yields CSVVWTGGYEQYF.

To note about this clone: An end of the junction does not agree with germline; a read error may underlie this. V usage is TRBV5-1 and J usage is TRBJ2-4; 11 bases match TRBD1. The CDR3 has 17 amino acids. Looked up from germline, CDR1 is SGHRS and CDR2 is YFSETQ. The CDR3 loop is CASSLIGGGQGEKIQYF. The CDR3 DNA sequence: TGCGCCAGCAGCTTGATTGGTGGGGGACAGGGGGAAAAGATTCAGTACTTC.

The sample holds one count of this clone. The V call is TRBV9, the J call TRBJ2-1, with D unclear. Per germline, CDR1 SGDLS and CDR2 YYNGEE. V lost 0 bases and J lost 5, with 6 bases in between. The CDR3 contains 13 residues. This CDR3 is CASSVGLNNEQFF. For the CDR3, the DNA is TGTGCCAGCAGCGTAGGGCTTAACAATGAGCAGTTCTTC.

This chain uses TRBV19 with TRBJ1-5; 7 nucleotides align to TRBD1. Germline lookup yields CDR1 LNHDA and CDR2 SQIVND (reference sequence). V shed 6 bases, J shed 7 bases, and the junction held 15 bases outside the gene matches. The CDR3 spans 16 residues. DNA for the CDR3: TGTGCCAGTAGCCCGAGGGGGGGGGAGACAGGGCAGCCCCAGCATTTT. Protein: CASSPRGGETGQPQHF.

The gene calls are TRBV11-2 and TRBJ2-7; tentative D call: TRBD2 (6 bases). V was trimmed by 2 bases and J by 2 bases, leaving 19 bases between them. This CDR3 spans 17 amino acids. Germline values: CDR1 SGHAT, CDR2 FQNNGV. The CDR3 nucleotides read TGTGCCAGCAGCTTAAATTTGGGGGAACGGGGGACCTACGAGCAGTACTTC. Protein sequence: CASSLNLGERGTYEQYF. Combining the CDR3 with reference TRBV11-2 and TRBJ2-7 gives the whole variable domain EAGVAQSPRYKIIEKRQSVAFWCNPISGHATLYWYQQILGQGPKLLIQFQNNGVVDDSQLPKDRFSAERLKGVDSTLKIQPAKLEDSAVYLCASSLNLGERGTYEQYFGPGTRLTVT.

V and J are TRBV5-4 and TRBJ1-2, with 7 nucleotides matching TRBD1. Trimming cost V 4 bases and J 7 bases; bases outside gene matches: 7. Looked up from germline, CDR1 is SGHNT and CDR2 is YYREEE (reference sequence). This CDR3 has 13 residues. CDR3 sequence reads: CASSQGQAAGYTF. The CDR3 DNA follows: TGTGCCAGCAGCCAAGGACAGGCGGCTGGCTACACCTTC.